This record covers a single T cell receptor (beta chain). The sample comes from a study of shared T cell receptors in the human thymus. There are 15 residues in the CDR3. V shed 4 bases, J shed 3 bases, and the junction held 6 bases outside the gene matches. CDR1 and CDR2 from the germline V gene are SGHTA and FQGNSA. Produced via immunoSEQ multiplex PCR; TCRdb's table is partial and in-frame only. This table holds under 850,000 clones, approximately 88% found once. A further study also used this sample, focusing on human thymus T cells.

This clonotype was sampled from a boy in the first two years of life with a congenital heart defect. V usage is TRBV7-2 and J usage is TRBJ2-4, with 7 bases fitting TRBD2. The sequencing sample was made of thymocytes. In DNA, the CDR3 is TGTGCCAGCAGCTACCAGCGGGAAGGCAAAAACATTCAGTACTTC. Its protein product is CASSYQREGKNIQYF.